The sequence of this TCR beta chain was determined in a study of T cell repertoires in cytomegalovirus infection. Study findings and constraints: HLA-C-restricted CMV-specific TCR beta clonotypes were dominant in the ex vivo response.

This clonotype was recorded a few times. The target antigen is unknown. With 5 bases removed from V and 4 bases from J, the gap between germline ends came to 17 bases. The CDR3 extends over 15 amino acids. Germline CDR1 MGHRA, CDR2 YSYEKL. TCRdb itself ran the reads through MiXCR, one entry per CDR3 protein. Of approximately 500,000 distinct CDR3 sequences detected, around a quarter appear once; the ten largest clones hold approximately 13%. Sequenced material: PBMCs. This TCR came from a human donor in good health (CMV status not recorded). Some clones in this sample may be carry-over from other donors' samples. This rearrangement joins TRBV4-1 to TRBJ1-1; D not resolved. This CDR3 is CASSFLEVSATEAFF. DNA for the CDR3: TGCGCCAGCAGCTTCTTGGAGGTGAGTGCCACTGAAGCTTTCTTT.